The subject of this entry is one T cell receptor (beta chain). Its antigen is unidentified. One end of the junction does not line up with germline, which may come from a read error. The CDR3 is 16 residues long. Per germline, CDR1 SGHDN and CDR2 FVKESK. The source of the sample is a study of tumor and adjacent non-tumor tissue in lung cancer. Study-level background: The cohort had 12 to 13 adenocarcinoma, 2 squamous cell and 1 small cell patients.

The library came from three nested PCR rounds adapted from ARM-PCR protocols. Via MiXCR, TCRdb re-called the multiplex PCR reads, giving one row per CDR3 protein. The sample comprises around 79,000 distinct CDR3 sequences, about two thirds of which are singletons, and approximately 9.5% rests with the top ten. Study-level findings and limits: Top 100 clones took a larger repertoire share in normal lung. Significantly higher TCR diversity was found in tumor than normal lung. Higher tumor TCR diversity was associated with shorter survival.

RNA was extracted from bulk tissue without any cell sorting. The TCR originated in a woman aged 40 to 55 with non-small cell lung cancer. Specimen: lung tumor tissue. The chain uses TRBV14 and TRBJ2-7; tentative D call: TRBD2 (5 bases). In DNA, the CDR3 is TGTGTCAACAGCCAGGAAACTAGTGTGTCCAAATACGAACAGTACTTC. Translated, it gives CVNSQETSVSKYEQYF.